These T cell receptor beta chains were read from a single sample in a study of T cell responses to AZD1222 COVID-19 vaccine. TCRdb's table, derived via immunoSEQ multiplex PCR, lists solely in-frame clones and lacks some. The sample carries fewer than 250,000 clones, 85% to 95% recorded once. The sample in question was peripheral blood, obtained on day 0 of AZD1222 vaccination. These receptors were obtained from an adult in good health. CDR3s include the opening cysteine and the closing phenylalanine or tryptophan. A D gene is named only where the DNA matches it firmly. Clone size is stated in some rows and not others, as once, few, many or a class when expanded.

clone size: -; J gene: TRBJ1-1; CDR3 length: 13; V gene: TRBV7-2; D gene: -; CDR3 DNA: TGTGCCAGCAGCTTAGCGAGGAATGCTGAAGCTTTCTTT; CDR3 protein: CASSLARNAEAFF
clone size: -; J gene: TRBJ2-7; CDR3 length: 12; V gene: TRBV3-1/TRBV3-2; D gene: -; CDR3 DNA: TGTGCCAGCAGCCAGGCAAGATACGAGCAGTACTTC; CDR3 protein: CASSQARYEQYF
clone size: -; J gene: TRBJ1-1; CDR3 length: 11; V gene: TRBV7-9; D gene: -; CDR3 DNA: TGTGCCAGCAGCTTCAGCATTTGGGCTTTCTTT; CDR3 protein: CASSFSIWAFF
clone size: -; J gene: TRBJ2-7; CDR3 length: 14; V gene: TRBV27; D gene: TRBD2; CDR3 DNA: TGTGCCAGCAGTTCGGGCGGGGGGACTTACGAGCAGTACTTC; CDR3 protein: CASSSGGGTYEQYF
clone size: once; J gene: TRBJ2-7; CDR3 length: 13; V gene: TRBV5-1; D gene: TRBD2; CDR3 DNA: TGCGCCAGCAGCCCGGCCCAGCGGGGCGAGCAGTACTTC; CDR3 protein: CASSPAQRGEQYF
clone size: -; J gene: TRBJ2-2; CDR3 length: 14; V gene: TRBV3-1/TRBV3-2; D gene: -; CDR3 DNA: TGTGCCAGCAGCCAACGGGGAAAGGTCGGGGAGCTGTTTTTT; CDR3 protein: CASSQRGKVGELFF
clone size: -; J gene: TRBJ2-1; CDR3 length: 13; V gene: TRBV10-3; D gene: -; CDR3 DNA: TGTGCCATCATTATGGGAAAGGGGCATGAGCAGTTCTTC; CDR3 protein: CAIIMGKGHEQFF
clone size: -; J gene: TRBJ1-2; CDR3 length: 13; V gene: TRBV10-3; D gene: -; CDR3 DNA: TGTGCCATCAGCCAGGCGGCTAACTATGGCTACACCTTC; CDR3 protein: CAISQAANYGYTF
clone size: -; J gene: TRBJ1-1; CDR3 length: 14; V gene: TRBV28; D gene: -; CDR3 DNA: TGTGCCAGCAGTTTCACACTGGGGGACACTGAAGCTTTCTTT; CDR3 protein: CASSFTLGDTEAFF
clone size: -; J gene: TRBJ1-5; CDR3 length: 15; V gene: TRBV7-2; D gene: -; CDR3 DNA: TGTGCCAGCAGCTCAGCGGTAAATAGCAATCAGCCCCAGCATTTT; CDR3 protein: CASSSAVNSNQPQHF
clone size: -; J gene: TRBJ2-7; CDR3 length: 12; V gene: TRBV6-5; D gene: -; CDR3 DNA: TGTGCCAGCAGACAGGGTGACTACGAGCAGTACTTC; CDR3 protein: CASRQGDYEQYF
clone size: once; J gene: TRBJ1-2; CDR3 length: 14; V gene: TRBV6-6; D gene: -; CDR3 DNA: TGTGCCAGCAGTCCTACAGGGTCTAACTATGGCTACACCTTC; CDR3 protein: CASSPTGSNYGYTF
clone size: -; J gene: TRBJ2-7; CDR3 length: 15; V gene: TRBV6-5; D gene: -; CDR3 DNA: TGTGCCAGCAGCAACCCGGCAGACGCCTCCTACGAGCAGTACTTC; CDR3 protein: CASSNPADASYEQYF
clone size: -; J gene: TRBJ1-3; CDR3 length: 15; V gene: TRBV7-9; D gene: -; CDR3 DNA: TGTGCCAGCAGCTTTACCGCGGTTTCTGGAAACACCATATATTTT; CDR3 protein: CASSFTAVSGNTIYF
clone size: -; J gene: TRBJ1-1; CDR3 length: 15; V gene: TRBV4-2; D gene: TRBD1; CDR3 DNA: TGTGCCAGCAGCCATCCGGGACAGGGTACGGCGGAAGCTTTCTTT; CDR3 protein: CASSHPGQGTAEAFF
clone size: -; J gene: TRBJ2-2; CDR3 length: 16; V gene: TRBV4-3; D gene: TRBD1; CDR3 DNA: TGCGCCAGCAGCCAAGAGACAGGGTCAAACACCGGGGAGCTGTTTTTT; CDR3 protein: CASSQETGSNTGELFF
clone size: -; J gene: TRBJ2-5; CDR3 length: 16; V gene: TRBV6-6; D gene: TRBD2; CDR3 DNA: TGTGCCAGCAGTTACTCGTTATTGACCCCCGGGACTAGTGTTTACTTC; CDR3 protein: CASSYSLLTPGTSVYF
clone size: -; J gene: TRBJ1-4; CDR3 length: 14; V gene: TRBV19; D gene: TRBD1; CDR3 DNA: TGTGCCAGTAGTCAGGGGGTTACGGATGAAAAACTGTTTTTT; CDR3 protein: CASSQGVTDEKLFF
clone size: -; J gene: TRBJ2-1; CDR3 length: 18; V gene: TRBV7-2; D gene: TRBD2; CDR3 DNA: TGTGCCAGCAGCATCGGACTAGCGGGGGCCCTCCTCTACAATGAGCAGTTCTTC; CDR3 protein: CASSIGLAGALLYNEQFF
clone size: -; J gene: TRBJ1-3; CDR3 length: 12; V gene: TRBV12-3/TRBV12-4; D gene: -; CDR3 DNA: TGTGCCAGCTCCGCTCCGGGAAACACCATATATTTT; CDR3 protein: CASSAPGNTIYF
clone size: -; J gene: TRBJ1-5; CDR3 length: 12; V gene: TRBV19; D gene: -; CDR3 DNA: TGTGCCAGTAGTATATTTCGACAGCCCCAGCATTTT; CDR3 protein: CASSIFRQPQHF
clone size: -; J gene: TRBJ2-5; CDR3 length: 14; V gene: TRBV14; D gene: TRBD1; CDR3 DNA: TGTGCCAGCAGCCCCAGACAGGGCCAAGAGACCCAGTACTTC; CDR3 protein: CASSPRQGQETQYF
clone size: -; J gene: TRBJ2-5; CDR3 length: 15; V gene: TRBV7-8; D gene: -; CDR3 DNA: TGTGCCAGCAGCTTCCAGAGTGTCCAGCTGGAGACCCAGTACTTC; CDR3 protein: CASSFQSVQLETQYF
clone size: once; J gene: TRBJ1-1; CDR3 length: 13; V gene: TRBV27; D gene: -; CDR3 DNA: TGTGCCAGCAGCGGTCAAGCGGACACTGAAGCTTTCTTT; CDR3 protein: CASSGQADTEAFF
clone size: -; J gene: TRBJ1-5; CDR3 length: 15; V gene: TRBV5-1; D gene: -; CDR3 DNA: TGCGCCAGCAGCTTGGGGGCAGGGGAAGGGCAGCCCCAGCATTTT; CDR3 protein: CASSLGAGEGQPQHF
clone size: -; J gene: TRBJ2-5; CDR3 length: 15; V gene: TRBV7-2; D gene: TRBD1; CDR3 DNA: TGTGCCAGCAGCTTGACAGGGGCCCAAAGGGAGACCCAGTACTTC; CDR3 protein: CASSLTGAQRETQYF
clone size: -; J gene: TRBJ1-3; CDR3 length: 14; V gene: TRBV9; D gene: -; CDR3 DNA: TGTGCCAGCAGCGTAGGAGGGTTTGGAAACACCATATATTTT; CDR3 protein: CASSVGGFGNTIYF
clone size: -; J gene: TRBJ1-2; CDR3 length: 12; V gene: TRBV28; D gene: -; CDR3 DNA: TGTGCCACCAGTCTGACTAACTATGGCTACACCTTC; CDR3 protein: CATSLTNYGYTF
clone size: -; J gene: TRBJ2-2; CDR3 length: 16; V gene: TRBV7-3; D gene: TRBD2; CDR3 DNA: TGTGCCAGCAGTCTAGCGGGGGGTCTGAACACCGGGGAGCTGTTTTTT; CDR3 protein: CASSLAGGLNTGELFF
clone size: -; J gene: TRBJ1-2; CDR3 length: 13; V gene: TRBV9; D gene: -; CDR3 DNA: TGTGCCAGCAGCGTAGCACAGAACTATGGCTACACCTTC; CDR3 protein: CASSVAQNYGYTF
clone size: -; J gene: TRBJ2-1; CDR3 length: 15; V gene: TRBV6-5; D gene: -; CDR3 DNA: TGTGCCAGCAGTTACGGGGGGCTTTCCTACAATGAGCAGTTCTTC; CDR3 protein: CASSYGGLSYNEQFF
clone size: -; J gene: TRBJ2-5; CDR3 length: 16; V gene: TRBV27; D gene: -; CDR3 DNA: TGTGCCAGCAGTCCTAAGGTGGGGGGTAGGAGAGAGACCCAGTACTTC; CDR3 protein: CASSPKVGGRRETQYF
clone size: -; J gene: TRBJ1-3; CDR3 length: 16; V gene: TRBV7-2; D gene: -; CDR3 DNA: TGTGCCAGCAGACAATATGGAGGGGCGAACGTTAACACCATATATTTT; CDR3 protein: CASRQYGGANVNTIYF
clone size: -; J gene: TRBJ1-3; CDR3 length: 13; V gene: TRBV29-1; D gene: -; CDR3 DNA: TGCAGCGCTATGGTGAGCTCTGGAAACACCATATATTTT; CDR3 protein: CSAMVSSGNTIYF
clone size: -; J gene: TRBJ1-5; CDR3 length: 14; V gene: TRBV6-2/TRBV6-3; D gene: -; CDR3 DNA: TGTGCCAGCAGTTACAAGGGCCCCAATCAGCCCCAGCATTTT; CDR3 protein: CASSYKGPNQPQHF
clone size: -; J gene: TRBJ2-4; CDR3 length: 17; V gene: TRBV14; D gene: -; CDR3 DNA: TGTGCCAGCAGCCAAACTACAGGGAGCCTAGCCAAAAACATTCAGTACTTC; CDR3 protein: CASSQTTGSLAKNIQYF
clone size: -; J gene: TRBJ2-3; CDR3 length: 16; V gene: TRBV6-2/TRBV6-3; D gene: TRBD2; CDR3 DNA: TGTGCCAGCAGTTACTGGGGACTAGCGGGAGCAGATACGCAGTATTTT; CDR3 protein: CASSYWGLAGADTQYF
clone size: -; J gene: TRBJ1-2; CDR3 length: 13; V gene: TRBV23-1; D gene: -; CDR3 DNA: TGCGCCAGCAGTCAGGGCATTTGGGGTGGCTACACCTTC; CDR3 protein: CASSQGIWGGYTF
clone size: -; J gene: TRBJ1-6; CDR3 length: 11; V gene: TRBV12-3/TRBV12-4; D gene: -; CDR3 DNA: TGTGCCAGCAGTTTAGAAGCGCCCCTCCACTTT; CDR3 protein: CASSLEAPLHF
clone size: -; J gene: TRBJ2-7; CDR3 length: 14; V gene: TRBV7-2; D gene: TRBD1; CDR3 DNA: TGTGCCAGCAGCTTTGACAGGGGAAGGTACGAGCAGTACTTC; CDR3 protein: CASSFDRGRYEQYF
clone size: once; J gene: TRBJ1-6; CDR3 length: 15; V gene: TRBV7-2; D gene: -; CDR3 DNA: TGTGCCAGCAGCCCGAACGACGGGAGAAATTCACCCCTCCACTTT; CDR3 protein: CASSPNDGRNSPLHF
clone size: -; J gene: TRBJ2-2; CDR3 length: 15; V gene: TRBV7-2; D gene: TRBD1; CDR3 DNA: TGTGCCAGCAGCTTAGTGTGGCAGGGGGCCGGGGAGCTGTTTTTT; CDR3 protein: CASSLVWQGAGELFF
clone size: -; J gene: TRBJ2-2; CDR3 length: 14; V gene: TRBV6-5; D gene: TRBD1; CDR3 DNA: TGTGCCAGCACCCTGGACAGGGTCCGCGGGGAGCTGTTTTTT; CDR3 protein: CASTLDRVRGELFF
clone size: -; J gene: TRBJ2-1; CDR3 length: 13; V gene: TRBV6-4; D gene: -; CDR3 DNA: TGTGCCAGCAGTGCCATAGGGAACAATGAGCAGTTCTTC; CDR3 protein: CASSAIGNNEQFF
clone size: -; J gene: TRBJ2-1; CDR3 length: 14; V gene: TRBV9; D gene: -; CDR3 DNA: TGTGCCAGCAGCGTAGGTGGGGACTACAATGAGCAGTTCTTC; CDR3 protein: CASSVGGDYNEQFF
clone size: -; J gene: TRBJ2-7; CDR3 length: 15; V gene: TRBV7-9; D gene: TRBD2; CDR3 DNA: TGTGCCAGCAGTCCAACTAGCGGGGGGTCCTACGAGCAGTACTTC; CDR3 protein: CASSPTSGGSYEQYF
clone size: -; J gene: TRBJ2-3; CDR3 length: 16; V gene: TRBV6-5; D gene: TRBD1; CDR3 DNA: TGTGCCAGCAGTTCCTACACGACAGGGCTCACAGATACGCAGTATTTT; CDR3 protein: CASSSYTTGLTDTQYF
clone size: once; J gene: TRBJ1-4; CDR3 length: 15; V gene: TRBV11-1; D gene: -; CDR3 DNA: TGTGCCAGCAGCTTAGAAGCGTTGGTCCCGGGAAAACTGTTTTTT; CDR3 protein: CASSLEALVPGKLFF